This T cell receptor (beta chain) was obtained from a study of blood T cell repertoires in COVID-19. Overall study: The samples span acute and convalescent COVID-19 from the United States, Italy and Spain. In each case, the material was cDNA or gDNA derived from T cells, B-cell-depleted T cells, or PBMCs.

Authors' processing steps: The authors estimated nucleated cell counts from reference gene primer amplification. Clones were read by immunoSEQ multiplex PCR, and TCRdb kept only the in-frame ones, dropping some. V and J calls and clone size are copied from that table; D and trimming were computed from the DNA. The table has 78,000 or so clones, about 83% seen once. The CDR3 contains 14 residues. Germline CDR1 reads SNHLY; CDR2 reads FYNNEI. Trimming at V came to 6 bases and at J to 7 bases, leaving 11 bases not matched to a gene. The clonotype originates from a woman aged 55-70 years with acute or convalescent COVID-19. This chain links TRBV2 with TRBJ1-1; 7 bases match TRBD1. The sequencing input was peripheral blood. The CDR3 here is CASRVRTGTDEAFF. The CDR3 DNA follows: TGTGCCAGCAGAGTTAGGACAGGTACTGATGAAGCTTTCTTT.